A single T cell receptor (beta chain) is shown here with its context. The table came from immunoSEQ multiplex PCR; TCRdb's copy has only in-frame clones and leaves some out. The sample holds tens of thousands of clones; about 90% are singletons and the top ten take roughly a fifth. The data stem from a study of T cells in localized non-small cell lung cancer. The germline gives CDR1 MNHNS, CDR2 SASEGT. The CDR3 length is 17 residues. The germline V and J ends were trimmed by 0 bases and 5 bases, with 17 bases remaining between them. The clonotype was recovered from a man between 40 and 70 years old with stage I squamous cell lung carcinoma. The chain is built from TRBV6-1 and TRBJ1-5, with a possible D match to TRBD1 (6 bases). The sample here was peripheral blood, taken before any cancer treatment. The CDR3 nucleotides are TGTGCCAGCAGTGAAGCTTTTCCCGGGACAAGTTATCAGCCCCAGCATTTT. This sequence encodes CASSEAFPGTSYQPQHF.